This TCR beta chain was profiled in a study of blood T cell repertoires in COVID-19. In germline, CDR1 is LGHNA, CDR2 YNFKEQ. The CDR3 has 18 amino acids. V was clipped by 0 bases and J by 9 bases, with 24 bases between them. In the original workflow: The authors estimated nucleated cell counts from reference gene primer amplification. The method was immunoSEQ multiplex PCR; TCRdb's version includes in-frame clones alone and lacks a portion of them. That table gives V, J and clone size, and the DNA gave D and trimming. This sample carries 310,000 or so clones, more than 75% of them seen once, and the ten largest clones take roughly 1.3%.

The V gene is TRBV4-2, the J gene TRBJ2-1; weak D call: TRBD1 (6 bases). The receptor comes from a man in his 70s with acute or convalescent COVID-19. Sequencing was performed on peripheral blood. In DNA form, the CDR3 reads TGTGCCAGCAGCCAAGAACCACCGGGCTCCCAGGGGATGGGTGAGCAGTTCTTC. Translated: CASSQEPPGSQGMGEQFF.